Given below is one T cell receptor beta chain in context. Profiling relied on immunoSEQ multiplex PCR, and the TCRdb table lists in-frame clones only, not all of them. The sample has about 85,000 clones, roughly 89% seen once. The sample comes from a study of blood T cell repertoires in COVID-19. Looking at the study overall: In each case, the material was cDNA or gDNA derived from T cells, B-cell-depleted T cells, or PBMCs.

V shed 7 bases and J 3 bases; nucleotides not matched to a gene: 5. This CDR3 has 13 amino acids. Looked up from germline, CDR1 is SQVTM and CDR2 is ANQGSEA. The V and J genes are TRBV29-1 and TRBJ1-2; 10 bases map to TRBD1. The receptor was isolated from a man between 50 and 59 years old with acute or convalescent COVID-19. The sequenced sample was peripheral blood. DNA of the CDR3: TGCAGCGCCATGACAGGGGGCGACTATGGCTACACCTTC. This encodes CSAMTGGDYGYTF.